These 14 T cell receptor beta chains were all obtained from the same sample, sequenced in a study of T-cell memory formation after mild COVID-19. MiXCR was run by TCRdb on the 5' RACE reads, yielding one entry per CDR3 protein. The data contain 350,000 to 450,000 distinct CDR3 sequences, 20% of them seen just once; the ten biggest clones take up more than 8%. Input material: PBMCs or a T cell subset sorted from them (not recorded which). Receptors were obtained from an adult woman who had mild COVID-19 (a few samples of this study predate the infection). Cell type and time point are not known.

The CDR3: CSVPGSGREQFF. The CDR3 region has the DNA TGCAGCGTGCCCGGATCGGGCCGGGAGCAGTTCTTC. The chain employs TRBV29-1 and TRBJ2-1; D unresolved. Trimming shortened V by 6 bases and J by 10 bases, and 16 bases separated the two germline ends. The CDR3 spans 12 residues. Germline V CDR1 and CDR2: SQVTM, ANQGSEA.

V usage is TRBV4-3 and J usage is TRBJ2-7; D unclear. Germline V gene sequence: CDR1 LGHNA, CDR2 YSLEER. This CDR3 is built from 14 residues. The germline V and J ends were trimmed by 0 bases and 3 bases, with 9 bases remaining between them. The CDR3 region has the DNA TGCGCCAGCAGCCAAGAGTTTCTCGTCTACGAGCAGTACTTC. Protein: CASSQEFLVYEQYF.

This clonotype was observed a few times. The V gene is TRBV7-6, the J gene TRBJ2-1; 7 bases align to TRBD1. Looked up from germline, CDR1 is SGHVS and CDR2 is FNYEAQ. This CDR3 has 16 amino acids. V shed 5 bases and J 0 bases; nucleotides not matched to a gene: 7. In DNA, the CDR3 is TGTGCCAGCAGCACCGAGGGACAGTTCTCCTACAATGAGCAGTTCTTC. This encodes CASSTEGQFSYNEQFF.

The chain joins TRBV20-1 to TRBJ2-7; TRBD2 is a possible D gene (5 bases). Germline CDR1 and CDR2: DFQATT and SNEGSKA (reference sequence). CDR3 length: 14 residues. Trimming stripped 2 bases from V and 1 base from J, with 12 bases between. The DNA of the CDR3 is TGCAGTGCTAGATTTGACGGGAAGTCCTACGAGCAGTACTTC. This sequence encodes CSARFDGKSYEQYF.

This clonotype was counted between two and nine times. The DNA of the CDR3 is TGTGCCAGTAGTAAGCGGGGGGCCGGCACCGGGGAGCTGTTTTTT. Translation: CASSKRGAGTGELFF. This chain uses TRBV19 with TRBJ2-2, with TRBD2 matching over 9 bases. The V segment lost 4 bases and the J segment 4 bases; nucleotides outside the gene matches: 4. Germline CDR1 is LNHDA and CDR2 is SQIVND (reference sequence). The CDR3 sequence is 15 residues long.

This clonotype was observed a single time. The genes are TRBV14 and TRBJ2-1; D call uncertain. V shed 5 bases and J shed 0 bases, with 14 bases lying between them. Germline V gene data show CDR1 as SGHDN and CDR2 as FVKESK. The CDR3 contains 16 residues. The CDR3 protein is CASSTLRSTSYNEQFF. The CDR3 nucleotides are TGTGCCAGCAGCACCCTCAGGAGCACCTCCTACAATGAGCAGTTCTTC.

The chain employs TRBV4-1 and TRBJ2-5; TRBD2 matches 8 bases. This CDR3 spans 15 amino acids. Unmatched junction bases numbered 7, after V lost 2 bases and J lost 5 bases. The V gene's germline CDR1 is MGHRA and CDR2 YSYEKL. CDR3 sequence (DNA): TGCGCCAGCAGCCAACCTGGAGCGGGGGTTGAGACCCAGTACTTC. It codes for CASSQPGAGVETQYF.

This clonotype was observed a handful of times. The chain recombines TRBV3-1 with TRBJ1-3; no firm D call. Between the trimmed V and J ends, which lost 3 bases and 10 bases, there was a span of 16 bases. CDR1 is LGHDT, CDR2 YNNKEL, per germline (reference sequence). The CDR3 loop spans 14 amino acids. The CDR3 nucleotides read TGTGCCAGCAGCCAGGGAGCCCCCATCAAGACCATATATTTT. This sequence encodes CASSQGAPIKTIYF. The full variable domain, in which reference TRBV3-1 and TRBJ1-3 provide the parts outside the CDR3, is DTAVSQTPKYLVTQMGNDKSIKCEQNLGHDTMYWYKQDSKKFLKIMFSYNNKELIINETVPNRFSPKSPDKAHLNLHINSLELGDSAVYFCASSQGAPIKTIYFGEGSWLTVV.

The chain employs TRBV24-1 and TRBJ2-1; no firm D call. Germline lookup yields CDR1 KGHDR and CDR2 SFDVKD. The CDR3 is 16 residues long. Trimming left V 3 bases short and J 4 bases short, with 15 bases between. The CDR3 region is CATSDQAEGFYNEQFF. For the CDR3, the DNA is TGTGCCACCAGTGATCAGGCAGAAGGGTTTTACAATGAGCAGTTCTTC.

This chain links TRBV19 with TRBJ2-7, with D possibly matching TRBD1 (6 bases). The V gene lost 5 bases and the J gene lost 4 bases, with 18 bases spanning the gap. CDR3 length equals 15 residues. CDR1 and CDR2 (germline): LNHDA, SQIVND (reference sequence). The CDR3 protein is CASSPADRRSYEQYF. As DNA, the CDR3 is TGTGCCAGTAGTCCCGCCGACAGGAGGAGTTACGAGCAGTACTTC.

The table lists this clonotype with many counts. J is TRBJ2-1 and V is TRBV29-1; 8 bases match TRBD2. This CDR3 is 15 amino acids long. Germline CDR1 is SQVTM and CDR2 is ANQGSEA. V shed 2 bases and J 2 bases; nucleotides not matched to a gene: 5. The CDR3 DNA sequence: TGCAGCGTTGAATCGAGCGGGAGTCCCTACAATGAGCAGTTCTTC. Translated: CSVESSGSPYNEQFF.

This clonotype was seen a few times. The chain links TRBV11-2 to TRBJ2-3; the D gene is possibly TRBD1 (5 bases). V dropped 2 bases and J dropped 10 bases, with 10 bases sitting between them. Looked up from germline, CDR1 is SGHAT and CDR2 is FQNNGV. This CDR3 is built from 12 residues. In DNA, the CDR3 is TGTGCCAGCAGCTTAACAGGTCAGCCGCAGTATTTT. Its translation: CASSLTGQPQYF.

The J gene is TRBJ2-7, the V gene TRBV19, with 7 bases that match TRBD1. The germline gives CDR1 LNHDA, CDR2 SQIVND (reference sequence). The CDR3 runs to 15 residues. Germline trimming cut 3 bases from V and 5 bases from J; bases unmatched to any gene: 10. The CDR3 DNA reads TGTGCCAGTAGTATTTACCATGGACAGGCCGACGAGCAGTACTTC. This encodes CASSIYHGQADEQYF.

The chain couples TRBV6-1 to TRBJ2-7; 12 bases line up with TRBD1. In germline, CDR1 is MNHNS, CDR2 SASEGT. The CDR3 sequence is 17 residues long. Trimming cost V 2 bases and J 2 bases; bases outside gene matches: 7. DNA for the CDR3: TGTGCCAGCAGTGAACGGGACAGGGGGCAGAGGGCCTACGAGCAGTACTTC. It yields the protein CASSERDRGQRAYEQYF.